These 9 T cell receptor beta chains share one sample of origin, sequenced in a study of blood T cell repertoires in COVID-19. TCRdb keeps only in-frame clones here, not all; method: immunoSEQ multiplex PCR. The table records roughly 41,000 clones, roughly four fifths of them present only once. Material: peripheral blood. The receptors derive from a woman of 80 years or more with acute or convalescent COVID-19.

The CDR3 DNA follows: TGTGCCAGCAGCTCAGGGGTCGGGGAGGGAAACACCATATATTTT. The encoded protein is CASSSGVGEGNTIYF. V gene TRBV7-2 combines with J gene TRBJ1-3; possible D gene TRBD1, 6 bases. The V gene's germline CDR1 is SGHTA and CDR2 FQGNSA. Trimming stripped 4 bases from V and 4 bases from J, with 14 bases between. CDR3 length equals 15 residues. The entire variable domain, with the rest obtained from reference TRBV7-2 and TRBJ1-3, is as follows: GAGVSQSPSNKVTEKGKDVELRCDPISGHTALYWYRQSLGQGLEFLIYFQGNSAPDKSGLPSDRFSAERTGGSVSTLTIQRTQQEDSAVYLCASSSGVGEGNTIYFGEGSWLTVV.

The chain uses TRBV7-9 and TRBJ2-5; maybe TRBD1 (8 bases). The V end was cut by 10 bases, the J end by 4 bases, with 16 bases between. Germline V gives CDR1 SEHNR, CDR2 FQNEAQ (reference sequence). The CDR3 contains 13 residues. The CDR3 protein is CATNRGRAETQYF. Written as DNA, the CDR3 is TGTGCCACCAACAGGGGGAGGGCAGAGACCCAGTACTTC.

J is TRBJ2-7 and V is TRBV5-1; TRBD1 agrees at 7 bases. V was clipped by 3 bases and J by 2 bases; unmatched bases: 5. CDR3 size: 14 residues. Germline assignment: CDR1 SGHRS and CDR2 YFSETQ. CDR3 protein: CASSSPGQPYEQYF. CDR3 DNA: TGCGCCAGCAGCTCCCCGGGACAGCCCTACGAGCAGTACTTC.

The rearrangement joins TRBV19 to TRBJ1-3; 9 nucleotides agree with TRBD1. CDR1 is LNHDA, CDR2 SQIVND, per germline (reference sequence). Trimming at V came to 5 bases and at J to 9 bases, leaving 14 bases not matched to a gene. The CDR3 is made up of 16 amino acids. The CDR3 DNA sequence: TGTGCCAGTAGTGCTACCCGGGACAGGGATGGGGGCACCATATATTTT. Translation gives CASSATRDRDGGTIYF.

The V and J genes are TRBV7-9 and TRBJ1-1; no clear D. Trimming left V 5 bases short and J 7 bases short, with 17 bases between. The CDR3 is 14 amino acids. Germline assignment: CDR1 SEHNR and CDR2 FQNEAQ (reference sequence). The CDR3 DNA reads as TGTGCCAGCAGCCCCCCGGGGAGAACAGATGAAGCTTTCTTT. This codes for CASSPPGRTDEAFF.

The chain joins TRBV12-3 or TRBV12-4 to TRBJ1-2; TRBD1 matches 7 bases. The CDR3 totals 13 residues. V gave up 6 bases and J gave up 6 bases; unmatched junction bases: 7. For the CDR3, the DNA is TGTGCCAGCAGCTACGACAGGGTAAATGGCTACACCTTC. It codes for CASSYDRVNGYTF.

The CDR3 is CASRDRNTEAFF. In nucleotides, the CDR3 is TGTGCCAGCAGGGACAGAAACACTGAAGCTTTCTTT. This chain uses TRBV28 with TRBJ1-1, with D possibly being TRBD1 (6 bases). CDR3 length: 12 amino acids. Trimming pared 6 bases from V and 2 bases from J, leaving 7 bases between. Germline loops: CDR1 MDHEN, CDR2 SYDVKM.

J is TRBJ1-2 and V is TRBV12-3 or TRBV12-4; D is uncertain. The V and J ends lost 6 bases and 8 bases respectively, with 13 bases between them. The CDR3 has 12 residues. CDR3: CASSRAGRGYTF. The CDR3, as DNA: TGTGCCAGCAGCCGCGCCGGGAGAGGCTACACCTTC.

V gene TRBV10-3 combines with J gene TRBJ1-2, with TRBD1 matching over 9 bases. V trimming: 10 bases; J trimming: 5 bases; junction bases outside the gene matches: 14. CDR3 length: 15 residues. Germline values: CDR1 ENHRY, CDR2 SYGVKD. CDR3 in amino acids: CATGDRVERVYGYTF. The CDR3 nucleotides are TGTGCCACGGGGGACAGGGTGGAAAGGGTGTATGGCTACACCTTC.